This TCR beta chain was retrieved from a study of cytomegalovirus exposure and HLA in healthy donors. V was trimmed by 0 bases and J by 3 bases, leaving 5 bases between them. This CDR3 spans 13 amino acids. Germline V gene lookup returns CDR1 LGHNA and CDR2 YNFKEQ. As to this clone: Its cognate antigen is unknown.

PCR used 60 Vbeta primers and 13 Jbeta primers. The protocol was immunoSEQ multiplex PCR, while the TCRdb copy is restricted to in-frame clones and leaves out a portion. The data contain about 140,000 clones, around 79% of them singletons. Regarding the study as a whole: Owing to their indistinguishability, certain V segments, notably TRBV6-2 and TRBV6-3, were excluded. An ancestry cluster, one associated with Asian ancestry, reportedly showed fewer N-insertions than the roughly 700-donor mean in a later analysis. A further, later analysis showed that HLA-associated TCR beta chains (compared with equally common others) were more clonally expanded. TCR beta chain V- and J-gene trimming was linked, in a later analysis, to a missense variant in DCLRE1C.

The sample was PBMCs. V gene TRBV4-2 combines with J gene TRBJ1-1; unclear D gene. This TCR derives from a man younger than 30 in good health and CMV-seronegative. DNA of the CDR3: TGTGCCAGCAGCCAAGAATCCTACACTGAAGCTTTCTTT. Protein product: CASSQESYTEAFF.